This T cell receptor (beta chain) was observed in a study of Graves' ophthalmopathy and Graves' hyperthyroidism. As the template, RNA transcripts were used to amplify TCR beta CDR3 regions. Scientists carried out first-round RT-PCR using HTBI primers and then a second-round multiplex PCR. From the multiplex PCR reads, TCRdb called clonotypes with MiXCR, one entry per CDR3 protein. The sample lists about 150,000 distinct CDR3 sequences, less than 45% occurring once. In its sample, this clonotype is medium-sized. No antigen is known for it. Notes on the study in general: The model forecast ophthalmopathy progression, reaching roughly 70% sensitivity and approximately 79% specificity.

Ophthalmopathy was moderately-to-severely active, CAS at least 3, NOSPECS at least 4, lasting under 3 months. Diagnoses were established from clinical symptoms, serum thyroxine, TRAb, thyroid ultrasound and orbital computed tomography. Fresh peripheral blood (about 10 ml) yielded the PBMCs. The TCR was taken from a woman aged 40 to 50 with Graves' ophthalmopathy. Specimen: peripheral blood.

The DNA for the CDR3 is TGTGCCAGCAGTTTGCAGGGACAACCTCAGCCCCAGCATTTT. It specifies CASSLQGQPQPQHF. V gene TRBV28 combines with J gene TRBJ1-5; D possibly corresponds to TRBD1 (6 bases). Germline assignment: CDR1 MDHEN and CDR2 SYDVKM. The CDR3 sequence is 14 residues long. Trimming shortened V by 3 bases and J by 6 bases, and 12 bases separated the two germline ends.